Included here is one T cell receptor (beta chain) sequence, with context. What it binds is not known. Primers used in a second PCR of about 6 to 12 cycles were a sample-barcoded 5' primer and a J-beta primer mix. Per sample, CDR3-containing paired-end reads numbered at least 2.5 million. TCRdb recomputed calls from the 5' RACE reads with MiXCR, one row per CDR3 protein. The sample lists approximately 800,000 distinct CDR3 sequences, roughly 53% occurring once. These data belong to a study of blood T cells in healthy people across ages. The donors, healthy Caucasians from Russia, were aged roughly 6 to 90. Whole-study findings and limits: Among T cells, TCR beta diversity per million cells dropped roughly linearly as age rose.

The CDR3 runs to 15 residues. Germline assignment: CDR1 MDHEN and CDR2 SYDVKM. The V gene end was trimmed by 9 bases and the J gene end by 4 bases; junction bases not matched to a gene: 9. The chain employs TRBV28 and TRBJ1-6; 7 positions agree with TRBD1. Sequences were obtained from blood. The source of this sequence is a man older than 75 in good health. The CDR3 nucleotides are TGTGCCAGTGCGACAGGGCCCGTTTATAATTCACCCCTCCACTTT. Translating gives CASATGPVYNSPLHF.